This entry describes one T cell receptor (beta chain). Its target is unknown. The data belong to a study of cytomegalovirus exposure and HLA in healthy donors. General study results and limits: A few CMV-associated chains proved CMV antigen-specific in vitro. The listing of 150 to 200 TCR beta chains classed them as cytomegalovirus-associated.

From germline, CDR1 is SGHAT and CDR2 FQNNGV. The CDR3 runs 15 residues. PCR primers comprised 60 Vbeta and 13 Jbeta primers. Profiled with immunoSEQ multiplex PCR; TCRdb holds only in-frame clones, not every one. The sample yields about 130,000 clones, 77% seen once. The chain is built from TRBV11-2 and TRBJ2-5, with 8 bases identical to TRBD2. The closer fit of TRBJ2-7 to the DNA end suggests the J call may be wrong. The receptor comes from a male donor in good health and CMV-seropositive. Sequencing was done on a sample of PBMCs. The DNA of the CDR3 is TGTGCCAGCAGCTTAGCGGCGGGAGGCTCCTACGAGCAGTACTTC. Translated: CASSLAAGGSYEQYF.